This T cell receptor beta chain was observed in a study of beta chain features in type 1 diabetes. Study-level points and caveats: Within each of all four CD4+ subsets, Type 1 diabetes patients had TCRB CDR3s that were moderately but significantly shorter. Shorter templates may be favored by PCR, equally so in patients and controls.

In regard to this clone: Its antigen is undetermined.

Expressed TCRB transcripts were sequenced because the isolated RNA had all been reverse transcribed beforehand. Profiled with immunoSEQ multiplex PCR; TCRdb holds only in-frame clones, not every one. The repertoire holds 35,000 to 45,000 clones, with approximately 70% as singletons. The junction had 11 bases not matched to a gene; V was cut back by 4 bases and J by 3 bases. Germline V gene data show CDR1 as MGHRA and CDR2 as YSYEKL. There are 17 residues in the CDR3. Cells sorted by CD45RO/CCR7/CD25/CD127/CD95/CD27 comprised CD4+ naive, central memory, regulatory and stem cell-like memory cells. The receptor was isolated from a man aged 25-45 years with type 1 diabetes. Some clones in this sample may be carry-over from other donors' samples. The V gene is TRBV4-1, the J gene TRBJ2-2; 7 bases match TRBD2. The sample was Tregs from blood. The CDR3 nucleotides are TGCGCCAGCAGCCCTCTTGGGGGGGGTGGGCACACCGGGGAGCTGTTTTTT. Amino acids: CASSPLGGGGHTGELFF.